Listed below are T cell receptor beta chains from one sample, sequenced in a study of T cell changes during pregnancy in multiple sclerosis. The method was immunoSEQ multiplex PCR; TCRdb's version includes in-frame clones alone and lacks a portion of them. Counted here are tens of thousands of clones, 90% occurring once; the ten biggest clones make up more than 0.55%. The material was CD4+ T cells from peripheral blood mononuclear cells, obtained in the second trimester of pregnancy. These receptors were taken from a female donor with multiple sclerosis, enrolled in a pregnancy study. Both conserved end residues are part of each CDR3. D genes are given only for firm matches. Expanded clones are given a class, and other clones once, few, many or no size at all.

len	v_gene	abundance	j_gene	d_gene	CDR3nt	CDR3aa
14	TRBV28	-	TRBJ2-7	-	TGTGCCAGCAGTTTGCACCAGGCCCGGGGAGAGCAGTACTTC	CASSLHQARGEQYF
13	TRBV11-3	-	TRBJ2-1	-	TGTGCCAGCAGCTTAGGGGCAGGGTATGAGCAGTTCTTC	CASSLGAGYEQFF
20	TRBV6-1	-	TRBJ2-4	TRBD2	TGTGCCAGCAGTGCCGCTAGCGGGAGGGTGGAGCCTATAGCCAAAAACATTCAGTACTTC	CASSAASGRVEPIAKNIQYF
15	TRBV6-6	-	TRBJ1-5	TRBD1	TGTGCCAGCACCACAGCCGGACAGGGGGCTCAGCCCCAGCATTTT	CASTTAGQGAQPQHF
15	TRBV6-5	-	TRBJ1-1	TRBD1	TGTGCCAGCAGTTGGCGAACAGGGGGAGGCACTGAAGCTTTCTTT	CASSWRTGGGTEAFF
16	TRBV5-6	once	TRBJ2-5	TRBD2	TGTGCCAGCTCCAGGGGACTAGCGGGAGGTAGGGAGACCCAGTACTTC	CASSRGLAGGRETQYF
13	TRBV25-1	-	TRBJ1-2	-	TGTGCCAGCAGGACAGGTGGGGACTATGGCTACACCTTC	CASRTGGDYGYTF
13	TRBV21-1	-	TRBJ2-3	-	TGTGCCAGCAGCGATGGGGAGAGAGATACGCAGTATTTT	CASSDGERDTQYF
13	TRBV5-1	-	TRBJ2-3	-	TGCGCCAGCAGCTCAGCGGTAACAGATACGCAGTATTTT	CASSSAVTDTQYF
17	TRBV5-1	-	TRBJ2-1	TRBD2	TGCGCCAGCAGCTTGGTGCTAGCGGGAGGGCCCTACAATGAGCAGTTCTTC	CASSLVLAGGPYNEQFF
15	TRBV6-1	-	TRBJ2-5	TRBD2	TGTGCCAGCAGTCAGCGGGACTCCTGGGGCGGGACCCAGTACTTC	CASSQRDSWGGTQYF
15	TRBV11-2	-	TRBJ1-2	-	TGTGCCAGCAGCGCCCAAGTCGGGGGTTACTATGGCTACACCTTC	CASSAQVGGYYGYTF
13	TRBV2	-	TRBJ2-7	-	TGTGCCAGCATTGAAACAGGATCCTACGAGCAGTACTTC	CASIETGSYEQYF
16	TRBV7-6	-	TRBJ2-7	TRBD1	TGTGCCAGCAGCTTAGTCCCGACAGGGGGCGAGGACGAGCAGTACTTC	CASSLVPTGGEDEQYF
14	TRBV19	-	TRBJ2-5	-	TGTGCCAGTAGTATAGATAGGGGGACAGAGACCCAGTACTTC	CASSIDRGTETQYF
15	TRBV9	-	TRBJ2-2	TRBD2	TGTGCCAGCAGCGTAGTAGCGGGAGCCACCGGGGAGCTGTTTTTT	CASSVVAGATGELFF
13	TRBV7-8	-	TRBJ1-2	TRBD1	TGTGCCAGCAGCTCCAGACAGGGAAGGGGCTACACCTTC	CASSSRQGRGYTF
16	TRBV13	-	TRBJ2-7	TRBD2	TGTGCCAGCACCCGAAGTGGAGCGGGAGGTCTCGGCGAGCAGTACTTC	CASTRSGAGGLGEQYF
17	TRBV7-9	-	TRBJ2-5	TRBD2	TGTGCCAGCAGCCGGGGACTAGCGGGAGAGGGGGAAGAGACCCAGTACTTC	CASSRGLAGEGEETQYF
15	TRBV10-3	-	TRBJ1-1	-	TGTGCCATCAGTGACCTAGACCTTGGGAACACTGAAGCTTTCTTT	CAISDLDLGNTEAFF
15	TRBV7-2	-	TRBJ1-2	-	TGTGCCAGCAGCCCCACCGCCGACAGGTACTATGGCTACACCTTC	CASSPTADRYYGYTF
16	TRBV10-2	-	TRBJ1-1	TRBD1	TGCGCCAGCAACGACAGGGGAGATGCCATGAACACTGAAGCTTTCTTT	CASNDRGDAMNTEAFF
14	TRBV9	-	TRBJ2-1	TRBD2	TGTGCCAGCAGCTCGTTAGCGGGAGGGAATGAGCAGTTCTTC	CASSSLAGGNEQFF
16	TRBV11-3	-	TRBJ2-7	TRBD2	TGTGCCAGCAGCTTAGAACTAGCGGGAGGCGGCTACGAGCAGTACTTC	CASSLELAGGGYEQYF
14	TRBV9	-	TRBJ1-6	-	TGTGCCAGCGCGCGGGGAGCCGATAATTCACCCCTCCACTTT	CASARGADNSPLHF
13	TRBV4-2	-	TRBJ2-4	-	TGTGCCAGCAGCCAAACCGGGACTCGTATTCAGTACTTC	CASSQTGTRIQYF
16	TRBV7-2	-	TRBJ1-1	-	TGTGCCAGCAGCTTAGCGCTCGGGGGGCGCACAACTGAAGCTTTCTTT	CASSLALGGRTTEAFF